Listed below are T cell receptor beta chains from one sample, sequenced in a study of cytomegalovirus exposure and HLA in healthy donors. Generated by immunoSEQ multiplex PCR, the TCRdb table keeps only in-frame clones and is missing some. The sample carries under 250,000 clones, around 86% recorded once. The sample taken for sequencing was PBMCs. These receptors came from a woman between 40 and 55 years old in good health and CMV-seronegative. The CDR3 runs from the conserved cysteine through the conserved F or W. Each record gives: J gene, clone size, V gene, D gene, CDR3 length, CDR3 protein, CDR3 DNA. D genes are given only for firm matches. Rows may omit the clone size; those that give it use once, few, many or a size class.

j_call: TRBJ2-1
clone_size: .
v_call: TRBV27
d_call: TRBD2
cdr3_length: 15
cdr3_aa: CASSLGTSAGGEQFF
cdr3_nt: TGTGCCAGCAGTCTCGGGACTAGCGCAGGGGGTGAGCAGTTCTTC

j_call: TRBJ1-2
clone_size: once
v_call: TRBV2
d_call: .
cdr3_length: 14
cdr3_aa: CASKRVGENYGYTF
cdr3_nt: TGTGCCAGCAAAAGGGTGGGAGAGAACTATGGCTACACCTTC

j_call: TRBJ2-1
clone_size: .
v_call: TRBV7-9
d_call: .
cdr3_length: 16
cdr3_aa: CASSPLTGLSYNEQFF
cdr3_nt: TGTGCCAGCAGCCCACTAACGGGACTCTCCTACAATGAGCAGTTCTTC

j_call: TRBJ2-7
clone_size: .
v_call: TRBV28
d_call: TRBD1
cdr3_length: 18
cdr3_aa: CASSENNPGTGRFCEQYF
cdr3_nt: TGTGCCAGCAGTGAAAATAATCCCGGGACAGGGAGATTCTGCGAGCAGTACTTC

j_call: TRBJ2-7
clone_size: few
v_call: TRBV6-5
d_call: TRBD2
cdr3_length: 15
cdr3_aa: CASSSLAGGSHEQYF
cdr3_nt: TGTGCCAGCAGCTCACTAGCGGGAGGTTCCCACGAGCAGTACTTC

j_call: TRBJ2-7
clone_size: .
v_call: TRBV5-1
d_call: TRBD1
cdr3_length: 15
cdr3_aa: CASSLGRDSFYEQYF
cdr3_nt: TGCGCCAGCAGCTTGGGTCGGGACAGCTTCTACGAGCAGTACTTC

j_call: TRBJ2-5
clone_size: .
v_call: TRBV10-3
d_call: .
cdr3_length: 15
cdr3_aa: CAISESTGNQETQYF
cdr3_nt: TGTGCCATCAGTGAGTCAACAGGGAACCAAGAGACCCAGTACTTC

j_call: TRBJ2-7
clone_size: once
v_call: TRBV30
d_call: .
cdr3_length: 13
cdr3_aa: CAWLDSLYYEQYF
cdr3_nt: TGTGCCTGGTTGGACAGCCTGTACTACGAGCAGTACTTC

j_call: TRBJ2-7
clone_size: .
v_call: TRBV7-9
d_call: .
cdr3_length: 11
cdr3_aa: CASSVSYEQYF
cdr3_nt: TGTGCCAGCAGCGTATCCTACGAGCAGTACTTC

j_call: TRBJ2-3
clone_size: .
v_call: TRBV10-2
d_call: TRBD1
cdr3_length: 15
cdr3_aa: CASSQTGWDTDTQYF
cdr3_nt: TGCGCCAGCAGTCAGACAGGGTGGGACACAGATACGCAGTATTTT

j_call: TRBJ1-3
clone_size: .
v_call: TRBV2
d_call: .
cdr3_length: 14
cdr3_aa: CASSTGTPGNTIYF
cdr3_nt: TGTGCCAGCAGTACCGGGACACCTGGAAACACCATATATTTT

j_call: TRBJ1-5
clone_size: few
v_call: TRBV27
d_call: TRBD1
cdr3_length: 14
cdr3_aa: CASREGQGGQPQHF
cdr3_nt: TGTGCCAGCAGGGAGGGACAGGGTGGTCAGCCCCAGCATTTT

j_call: TRBJ2-3
clone_size: .
v_call: TRBV7-6
d_call: TRBD2
cdr3_length: 17
cdr3_aa: CASSSWTSGGAKDTQYF
cdr3_nt: TGTGCCAGCAGCTCTTGGACTAGCGGGGGGGCAAAGGATACGCAGTATTTT

j_call: TRBJ1-2
clone_size: once
v_call: TRBV29-1
d_call: .
cdr3_length: 11
cdr3_aa: CSARTVSGYTF
cdr3_nt: TGCAGCGCTAGGACAGTCTCCGGCTACACCTTC

j_call: TRBJ1-6
clone_size: .
v_call: TRBV30
d_call: .
cdr3_length: 13
cdr3_aa: CAWSHSSGLPLHF
cdr3_nt: TGTGCCTGGAGTCATTCATCAGGACTACCCCTCCACTTT

j_call: TRBJ2-7
clone_size: once
v_call: TRBV19
d_call: .
cdr3_length: 13
cdr3_aa: CASSRDSGGEQYF
cdr3_nt: TGTGCCAGTAGTAGGGACTCCGGCGGGGAGCAGTACTTC

j_call: TRBJ2-7
clone_size: once
v_call: TRBV6-6
d_call: TRBD2
cdr3_length: 16
cdr3_aa: CASSYSSASGRYEQYF
cdr3_nt: TGTGCCAGCAGTTACTCGAGTGCTAGCGGGCGGTACGAGCAGTACTTC

j_call: TRBJ1-1
clone_size: .
v_call: TRBV5-6
d_call: .
cdr3_length: 16
cdr3_aa: CASSSLSVILNTEAFF
cdr3_nt: TGTGCCAGCAGCTCCTTATCGGTTATCTTGAACACTGAAGCTTTCTTT

j_call: TRBJ2-1
clone_size: .
v_call: TRBV11-2
d_call: TRBD2
cdr3_length: 15
cdr3_aa: CASSPGLGSYNEQFF
cdr3_nt: TGTGCCAGCAGTCCGGGACTAGGGTCCTACAATGAGCAGTTCTTC

j_call: TRBJ1-5
clone_size: .
v_call: TRBV28
d_call: .
cdr3_length: 17
cdr3_aa: CASSLGGGGALNQPQHF
cdr3_nt: TGTGCCAGCAGTTTGGGCGGGGGTGGGGCTCTGAATCAGCCCCAGCATTTT

j_call: TRBJ2-7
clone_size: .
v_call: TRBV27
d_call: TRBD2
cdr3_length: 15
cdr3_aa: CASSLSGGGSYEQYF
cdr3_nt: TGTGCCAGCAGTTTAAGTGGGGGGGGTTCCTACGAGCAGTACTTC

j_call: TRBJ1-5
clone_size: .
v_call: TRBV5-6
d_call: .
cdr3_length: 15
cdr3_aa: CASSLLREGNQPQHF
cdr3_nt: TGTGCCAGCAGCTTGCTCCGGGAGGGCAATCAGCCCCAGCATTTT

j_call: TRBJ2-1
clone_size: .
v_call: TRBV7-3
d_call: TRBD2
cdr3_length: 17
cdr3_aa: CASSLRRLAGGDNEQFF
cdr3_nt: TGTGCCAGCAGCTTAAGGCGGCTAGCGGGAGGTGACAATGAGCAGTTCTTC

j_call: TRBJ2-7
clone_size: .
v_call: TRBV30
d_call: TRBD2
cdr3_length: 15
cdr3_aa: CAWSPRGGRADEQYF
cdr3_nt: TGTGCCTGGAGTCCCCGGGGCGGGAGGGCCGACGAGCAGTACTTC

j_call: TRBJ2-5
clone_size: .
v_call: TRBV4-1
d_call: TRBD2
cdr3_length: 15
cdr3_aa: CASSHSGTGGETQYF
cdr3_nt: TGCGCCAGCAGCCACTCCGGGACGGGAGGAGAGACCCAGTACTTC

j_call: TRBJ1-1
clone_size: .
v_call: TRBV11-2
d_call: TRBD1
cdr3_length: 16
cdr3_aa: CASSLDGYRDSTEAFF
cdr3_nt: TGTGCCAGCAGCTTAGATGGGTACCGGGACAGCACTGAAGCTTTCTTT

j_call: TRBJ2-7
clone_size: .
v_call: TRBV28
d_call: .
cdr3_length: 15
cdr3_aa: CASTELLQGSYEQYF
cdr3_nt: TGTGCCAGCACCGAACTGCTCCAGGGTAGCTACGAGCAGTACTTC

j_call: TRBJ1-2
clone_size: .
v_call: TRBV5-1
d_call: .
cdr3_length: 10
cdr3_aa: CASRGYGYTF
cdr3_nt: TGCGCCAGTAGGGGTTATGGCTACACCTTC

j_call: TRBJ1-5
clone_size: .
v_call: TRBV19
d_call: TRBD1
cdr3_length: 16
cdr3_aa: CASSTDRGESNQPQHF
cdr3_nt: TGTGCCAGTAGTACTGACAGGGGAGAAAGCAATCAGCCCCAGCATTTT

j_call: TRBJ1-4
clone_size: .
v_call: TRBV29-1
d_call: .
cdr3_length: 17
cdr3_aa: CSVVPLTIGATNEKLFF
cdr3_nt: TGCAGCGTCGTCCCGTTAACAATAGGGGCAACTAATGAAAAACTGTTTTTT

j_call: TRBJ2-5
clone_size: few
v_call: TRBV10-3
d_call: .
cdr3_length: 14
cdr3_aa: CAIRGRDISETQYF
cdr3_nt: TGTGCCATCAGGGGACGGGACATATCTGAGACCCAGTACTTC

j_call: TRBJ2-1
clone_size: .
v_call: TRBV28
d_call: TRBD1
cdr3_length: 16
cdr3_aa: CASTPWSGTGYNEQFF
cdr3_nt: TGTGCCAGCACCCCCTGGTCCGGGACAGGCTACAATGAGCAGTTCTTC

j_call: TRBJ2-3
clone_size: once
v_call: TRBV19
d_call: .
cdr3_length: 13
cdr3_aa: CASRGGGTDTQYF
cdr3_nt: TGTGCCAGTAGAGGCGGCGGCACAGATACGCAGTATTTT

j_call: TRBJ2-3
clone_size: .
v_call: TRBV4-1
d_call: .
cdr3_length: 14
cdr3_aa: CASSQGQGPGTQYF
cdr3_nt: TGCGCCAGCAGCCAGGGGCAGGGGCCCGGTACGCAGTATTTT

j_call: TRBJ2-3
clone_size: .
v_call: TRBV5-5
d_call: TRBD2
cdr3_length: 17
cdr3_aa: CASSAGLAGGPRDTQYF
cdr3_nt: TGTGCCAGCAGCGCCGGACTAGCGGGAGGGCCTCGAGATACGCAGTATTTT

j_call: TRBJ2-3
clone_size: .
v_call: TRBV6-5
d_call: .
cdr3_length: 12
cdr3_aa: CASQGSTDTQYF
cdr3_nt: TGTGCCAGCCAGGGGAGCACAGATACGCAGTATTTT

j_call: TRBJ2-3
clone_size: .
v_call: TRBV2
d_call: TRBD2
cdr3_length: 17
cdr3_aa: CASSVTKLAGSPDTQYF
cdr3_nt: TGTGCCAGCAGTGTAACTAAACTAGCGGGAAGCCCAGATACGCAGTATTTT

j_call: TRBJ2-1
clone_size: .
v_call: TRBV9
d_call: TRBD2
cdr3_length: 14
cdr3_aa: CASSRTRGYNEQFF
cdr3_nt: TGTGCCAGCAGCCGGACTAGAGGCTACAATGAGCAGTTCTTC

j_call: TRBJ1-2
clone_size: .
v_call: TRBV30
d_call: .
cdr3_length: 16
cdr3_aa: CAWSGIQANLNYGYTF
cdr3_nt: TGTGCCTGGAGTGGGATACAGGCTAATCTTAACTATGGCTACACCTTC

j_call: TRBJ2-1
clone_size: .
v_call: TRBV19
d_call: .
cdr3_length: 15
cdr3_aa: CASSIDAGDIREQFF
cdr3_nt: TGTGCCAGTAGTATAGACGCGGGCGATATTCGGGAGCAGTTCTTC

j_call: TRBJ1-4
clone_size: many
v_call: TRBV6-5
d_call: .
cdr3_length: 15
cdr3_aa: CASSYSEGGNEKLFF
cdr3_nt: TGTGCCAGCAGTTACTCAGAAGGGGGTAATGAAAAACTGTTTTTT

j_call: TRBJ2-7
clone_size: few
v_call: TRBV18
d_call: .
cdr3_length: 13
cdr3_aa: CASSPLKTYEQYF
cdr3_nt: TGTGCCAGCTCACCATTGAAGACTTACGAGCAGTACTTC

j_call: TRBJ2-2
clone_size: .
v_call: TRBV27
d_call: .
cdr3_length: 11
cdr3_aa: CASTDTGELFF
cdr3_nt: TGTGCCAGCACCGACACCGGGGAGCTGTTTTTT

j_call: TRBJ2-7
clone_size: few
v_call: TRBV28
d_call: .
cdr3_length: 12
cdr3_aa: CASSLFADEQYF
cdr3_nt: TGTGCCAGCAGTTTATTTGCGGACGAGCAGTACTTC

j_call: TRBJ1-1
clone_size: .
v_call: TRBV30
d_call: TRBD1
cdr3_length: 14
cdr3_aa: CAWSHGTGSTEAFF
cdr3_nt: TGTGCCTGGAGCCACGGGACAGGGAGCACTGAAGCTTTCTTT

j_call: TRBJ1-2
clone_size: few
v_call: TRBV6-6
d_call: .
cdr3_length: 15
cdr3_aa: CASSPGARLNYGYTF
cdr3_nt: TGTGCCAGCAGCCCTGGGGCAAGGCTAAACTATGGCTACACCTTC

j_call: TRBJ1-2
clone_size: .
v_call: TRBV30
d_call: TRBD1
cdr3_length: 13
cdr3_aa: CAWRGQGGFGYTF
cdr3_nt: TGTGCCTGGAGAGGACAGGGCGGTTTTGGCTACACCTTC

j_call: TRBJ2-7
clone_size: .
v_call: TRBV19
d_call: TRBD2
cdr3_length: 14
cdr3_aa: CASSPQGLASEQYF
cdr3_nt: TGTGCCAGTAGTCCGCAGGGACTAGCGAGCGAGCAGTACTTC

j_call: TRBJ2-5
clone_size: .
v_call: TRBV7-9
d_call: TRBD2
cdr3_length: 15
cdr3_aa: CASSGEREGKETQYF
cdr3_nt: TGTGCCAGCAGCGGGGAGCGGGAGGGTAAAGAGACCCAGTACTTC

j_call: TRBJ1-2
clone_size: .
v_call: TRBV5-1
d_call: .
cdr3_length: 15
cdr3_aa: CASSLEAGAVYGYTF
cdr3_nt: TGCGCCAGCAGCTTGGAGGCAGGGGCCGTCTATGGCTACACCTTC

j_call: TRBJ2-3
clone_size: .
v_call: TRBV7-2
d_call: TRBD1
cdr3_length: 16
cdr3_aa: CASSKTGTSRVDTQYF
cdr3_nt: TGTGCCAGCAGCAAGACAGGGACCTCTCGGGTAGATACGCAGTATTTT

j_call: TRBJ1-1
clone_size: .
v_call: TRBV5-1
d_call: TRBD1
cdr3_length: 18
cdr3_aa: CASSLVAGQGPMNTEAFF
cdr3_nt: TGCGCCAGCAGCTTGGTTGCGGGACAGGGGCCTATGAACACTGAAGCTTTCTTT

j_call: TRBJ1-1
clone_size: .
v_call: TRBV10-1
d_call: TRBD1
cdr3_length: 14
cdr3_aa: CASIKDRANTEAFF
cdr3_nt: TGCGCCAGCATCAAGGACAGGGCGAACACTGAAGCTTTCTTT

j_call: TRBJ2-7
clone_size: few
v_call: TRBV5-1
d_call: TRBD1
cdr3_length: 15
cdr3_aa: CASSREPGQGYEQYF
cdr3_nt: TGCGCCAGCAGCAGAGAACCGGGACAGGGCTACGAGCAGTACTTC

j_call: TRBJ2-2
clone_size: once
v_call: TRBV7-9
d_call: .
cdr3_length: 15
cdr3_aa: CASSLILANTGELFF
cdr3_nt: TGTGCCAGCAGCTTAATACTAGCGAACACCGGGGAGCTGTTTTTT

j_call: TRBJ2-2
clone_size: .
v_call: TRBV4-1
d_call: TRBD1
cdr3_length: 17
cdr3_aa: CASSQNGQGRNTGELFF
cdr3_nt: TGCGCCAGCAGCCAAAACGGACAGGGGCGGAACACCGGGGAGCTGTTTTTT